This TCR beta chain was sequenced for a study of regulatory T cells in long-lasting Graves disease. Study-level points and caveats: Exclusively peripheral blood, rather than thyroid tissue, was studied.

This clonotype was recorded at least ten times. Its specificity is not known. Documented time point: newly diagnosed GD, antithyroid drugs for less than 3 months. Preparation of the TCR library used RNA extracted from PBMCs. Nine milliliters of peripheral blood were drawn into EDTA tubes. Losses at the gene ends were 0 bases for V and 5 bases for J; bases not matched to a gene: 0. The CDR3 has 14 amino acids. Per the germline V gene, CDR1 is MNHEY and CDR2 is SVGAGI. With iRepertoire HTBI primers and Arm-PCR of CDR3 regions, TCR beta libraries were built. TCRdb reanalysed the multiplex PCR reads using MiXCR and keeps one entry per CDR3 protein. The data show about 620,000 distinct CDR3 sequences, approximately 15% seen once. These data were likewise used in another study, on T cells in Graves' hyperthyroidism and ophthalmopathy. This second study says: Patients aged 18 to 65 had newly diagnosed hyperthyroidism of under 2 months' duration. Initially, a first-round RT-PCR of the TCR CDR3 employed the HTBI primer set.

This chain connects TRBV6-5 to TRBJ2-5; 10 bases are shared with TRBD2. The sample in question was peripheral blood mononuclear cells (PBMCs), obtained at new diagnosis, from a patient treated with antithyroid drugs. The sequence was obtained from a woman in her 30s with Graves disease. CDR3 nucleotides: TGTGCCAGCAGTTACTCTAGCGGGAGGGAGACCCAGTACTTC. This encodes CASSYSSGRETQYF.